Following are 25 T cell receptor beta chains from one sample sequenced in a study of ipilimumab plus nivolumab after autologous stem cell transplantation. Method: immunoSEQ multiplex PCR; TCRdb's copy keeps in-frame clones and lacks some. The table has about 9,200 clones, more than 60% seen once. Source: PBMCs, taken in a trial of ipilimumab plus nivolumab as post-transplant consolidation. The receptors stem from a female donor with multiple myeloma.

The CDR3 reads CASSLSRNTEAFF. The CDR3 coding sequence is TGTGCCAGCAGCTTATCTAGGAACACTGAAGCTTTCTTT. V is TRBV7-3 and J is TRBJ1-1, with no clear D. V lost 2 bases and J lost 1, with 5 bases in between. The germline gives CDR1 SGHTA, CDR2 FQGTGA. This CDR3 is 13 amino acids long.

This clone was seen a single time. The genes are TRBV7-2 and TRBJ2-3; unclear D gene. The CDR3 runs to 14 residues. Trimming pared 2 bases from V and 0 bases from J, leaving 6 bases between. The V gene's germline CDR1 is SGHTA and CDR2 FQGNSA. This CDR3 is CASSLMLSTDTQYF. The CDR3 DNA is TGTGCCAGCAGCTTAATGCTGAGCACAGATACGCAGTATTTT.

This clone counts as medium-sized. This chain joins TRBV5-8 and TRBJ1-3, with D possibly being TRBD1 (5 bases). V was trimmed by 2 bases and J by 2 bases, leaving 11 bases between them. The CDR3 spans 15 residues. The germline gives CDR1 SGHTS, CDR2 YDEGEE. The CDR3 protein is CASSFGRDPGNTIYF. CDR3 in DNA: TGTGCCAGCAGCTTCGGCAGGGACCCTGGAAACACCATATATTTT.

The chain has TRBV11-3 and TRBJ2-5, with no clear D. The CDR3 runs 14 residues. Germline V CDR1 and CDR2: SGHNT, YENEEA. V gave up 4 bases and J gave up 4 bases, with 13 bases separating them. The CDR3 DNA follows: TGTGCCAGCAGCTCGACGTCGTGGGGAGAGACCCAGTACTTC. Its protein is CASSSTSWGETQYF.

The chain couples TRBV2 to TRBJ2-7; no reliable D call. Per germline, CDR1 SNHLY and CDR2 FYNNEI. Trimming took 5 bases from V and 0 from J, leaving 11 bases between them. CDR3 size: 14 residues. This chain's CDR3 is CASSYGPSSYEQYF. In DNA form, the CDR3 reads TGTGCCAGCAGTTATGGGCCGAGCTCCTACGAGCAGTACTTC. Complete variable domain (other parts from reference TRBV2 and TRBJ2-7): EPEVTQTPSHQVTQMGQEVILRCVPISNHLYFYWYRQILGQKVEFLVSFYNNEISEKSEIFDDQFSVERPDGSNFTLKIRSTKLEDSAMYFCASSYGPSSYEQYFGPGTRLTVT.

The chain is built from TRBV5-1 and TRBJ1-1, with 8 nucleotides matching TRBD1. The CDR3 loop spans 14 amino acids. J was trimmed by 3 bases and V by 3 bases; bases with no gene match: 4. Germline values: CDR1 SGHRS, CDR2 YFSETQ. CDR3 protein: CASSSGGRDTEAFF. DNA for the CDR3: TGCGCCAGCAGCTCAGGGGGCCGGGACACTGAAGCTTTCTTT.

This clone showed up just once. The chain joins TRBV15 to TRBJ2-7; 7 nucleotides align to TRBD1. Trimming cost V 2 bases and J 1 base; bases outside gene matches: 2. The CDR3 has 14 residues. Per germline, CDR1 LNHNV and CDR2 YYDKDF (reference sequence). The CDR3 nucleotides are TGTGCCACCAGCAGATGGGGACAGTCCTACGAGCAGTACTTC. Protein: CATSRWGQSYEQYF.

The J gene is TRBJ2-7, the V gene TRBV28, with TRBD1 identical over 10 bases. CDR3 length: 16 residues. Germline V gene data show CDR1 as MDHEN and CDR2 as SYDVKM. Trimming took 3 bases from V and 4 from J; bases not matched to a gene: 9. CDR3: CASSFHSPGQGYEQYF. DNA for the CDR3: TGTGCCAGCAGTTTCCACTCCCCGGGACAGGGGTACGAGCAGTACTTC.

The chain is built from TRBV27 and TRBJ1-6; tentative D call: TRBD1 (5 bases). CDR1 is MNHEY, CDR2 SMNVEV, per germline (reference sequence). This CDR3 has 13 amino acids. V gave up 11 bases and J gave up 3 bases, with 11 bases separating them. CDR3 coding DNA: TGTGCCCCCCGGGGGGTCTATAATTCACCCCTCCACTTT. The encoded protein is CAPRGVYNSPLHF.

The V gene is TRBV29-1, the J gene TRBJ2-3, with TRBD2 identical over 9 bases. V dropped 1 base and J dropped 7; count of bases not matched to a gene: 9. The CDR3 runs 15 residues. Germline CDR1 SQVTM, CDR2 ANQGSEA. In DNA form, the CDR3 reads TGCAGCGTTGAAGGGGGGCTAGCGGGAATCTATACGCAGTATTTT. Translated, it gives CSVEGGLAGIYTQYF.

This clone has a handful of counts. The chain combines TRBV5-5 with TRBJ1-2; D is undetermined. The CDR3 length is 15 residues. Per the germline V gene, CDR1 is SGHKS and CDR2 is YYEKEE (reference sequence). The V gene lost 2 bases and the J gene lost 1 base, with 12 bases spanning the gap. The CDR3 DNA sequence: TGTGCCAGCAGCTTACGAGTCGAGGATAACTATGGCTACACCTTC. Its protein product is CASSLRVEDNYGYTF.

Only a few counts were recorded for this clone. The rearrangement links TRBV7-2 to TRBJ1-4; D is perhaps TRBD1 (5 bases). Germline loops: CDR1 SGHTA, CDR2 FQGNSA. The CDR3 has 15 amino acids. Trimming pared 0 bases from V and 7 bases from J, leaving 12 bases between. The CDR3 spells CASSLAGQRGEKLFF. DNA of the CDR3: TGTGCCAGCAGCTTAGCTGGCCAAAGGGGTGAAAAACTGTTTTTT. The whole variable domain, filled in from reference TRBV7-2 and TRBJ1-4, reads GAGVSQSPSNKVTEKGKDVELRCDPISGHTALYWYRQSLGQGLEFLIYFQGNSAPDKSGLPSDRFSAERTGGSVSTLTIQRTQQEDSAVYLCASSLAGQRGEKLFFGSGTQLSVL.

The CDR3 DNA sequence: TGTGCCAGCACGACAGGGTGGGGCAATCAGCCCCAGCATTTT. Translated, it gives CASTTGWGNQPQHF. The chain joins TRBV28 to TRBJ1-5; 7 nucleotides match TRBD1. This CDR3 region has 14 residues. Germline values: CDR1 MDHEN, CDR2 SYDVKM. V lost 7 bases and J lost 2; bases outside the gene matches: 5.

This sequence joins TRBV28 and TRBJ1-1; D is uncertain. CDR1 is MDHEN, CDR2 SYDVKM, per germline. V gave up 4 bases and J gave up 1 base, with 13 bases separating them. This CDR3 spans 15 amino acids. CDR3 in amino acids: CASSSNWISNTEAFF. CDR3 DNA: TGTGCCAGCAGTTCAAATTGGATTTCGAACACTGAAGCTTTCTTT.

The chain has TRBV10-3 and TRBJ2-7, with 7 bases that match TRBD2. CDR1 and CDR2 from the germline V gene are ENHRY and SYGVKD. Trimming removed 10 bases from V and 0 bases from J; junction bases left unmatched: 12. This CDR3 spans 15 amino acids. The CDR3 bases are TGTGCCACCATCCGACAGAGCGGGATCTCCTACGAGCAGTACTTC. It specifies CATIRQSGISYEQYF.

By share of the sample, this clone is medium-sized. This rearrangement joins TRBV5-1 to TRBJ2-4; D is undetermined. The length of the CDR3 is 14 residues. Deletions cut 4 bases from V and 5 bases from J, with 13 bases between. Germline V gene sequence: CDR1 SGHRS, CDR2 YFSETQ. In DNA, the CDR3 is TGCGCCAGCAGCCCCCAAAGTACAGAAAACATTCAGTACTTC. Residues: CASSPQSTENIQYF.

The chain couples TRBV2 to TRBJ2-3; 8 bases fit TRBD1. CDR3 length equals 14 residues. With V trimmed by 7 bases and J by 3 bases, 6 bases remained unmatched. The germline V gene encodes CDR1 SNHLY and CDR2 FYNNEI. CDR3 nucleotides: TGTGCCAGCACCATGGACAGGGCAACAGATACGCAGTATTTT. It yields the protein CASTMDRATDTQYF.

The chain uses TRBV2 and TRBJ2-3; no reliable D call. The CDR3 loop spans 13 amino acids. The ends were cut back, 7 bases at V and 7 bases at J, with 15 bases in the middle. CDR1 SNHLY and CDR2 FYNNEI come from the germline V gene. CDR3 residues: CASKSRTPHTQYF. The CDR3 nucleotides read TGTGCCAGCAAATCAAGGACCCCCCATACGCAGTATTTT. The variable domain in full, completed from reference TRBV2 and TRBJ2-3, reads EPEVTQTPSHQVTQMGQEVILRCVPISNHLYFYWYRQILGQKVEFLVSFYNNEISEKSEIFDDQFSVERPDGSNFTLKIRSTKLEDSAMYFCASKSRTPHTQYFGPGTRLTVL.

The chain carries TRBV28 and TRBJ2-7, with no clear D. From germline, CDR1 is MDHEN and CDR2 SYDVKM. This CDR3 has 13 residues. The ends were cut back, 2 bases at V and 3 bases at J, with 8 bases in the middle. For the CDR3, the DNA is TGTGCCAGCAGTTTACCCCTCCTCTACGAGCAGTACTTC. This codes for CASSLPLLYEQYF.

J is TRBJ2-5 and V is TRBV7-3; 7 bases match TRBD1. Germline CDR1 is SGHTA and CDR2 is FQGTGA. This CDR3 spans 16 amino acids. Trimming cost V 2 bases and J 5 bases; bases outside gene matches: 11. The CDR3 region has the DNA TGTGCCAGCAGCTTAGTAATACAGGGGCGACGGGAGACCCAGTACTTC. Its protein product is CASSLVIQGRRETQYF.

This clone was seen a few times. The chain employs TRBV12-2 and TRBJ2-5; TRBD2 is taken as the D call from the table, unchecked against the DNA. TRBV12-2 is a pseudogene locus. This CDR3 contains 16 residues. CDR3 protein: CASRFPLAGGCAGQYF. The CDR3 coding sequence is TGTGCAAGTCGCTTTCCCCTAGCGGGAGGTTGCGCCGGGCAGTACTTC.

The CDR3, as DNA: TGTGCCAGCAGTGAACCGGGACGAGCCTACGAGCAGTACTTC. Translation: CASSEPGRAYEQYF. The rearrangement joins TRBV2 to TRBJ2-7; D possibly matches TRBD1 or TRBD2 (5 bases each). Germline V lookup: CDR1 SNHLY, CDR2 FYNNEI. The CDR3 length is 14 residues. Trimming cost V 2 bases and J 2 bases, with 10 bases left between them. The full variable domain, its missing parts supplied by reference TRBV2 and TRBJ2-7, is EPEVTQTPSHQVTQMGQEVILRCVPISNHLYFYWYRQILGQKVEFLVSFYNNEISEKSEIFDDQFSVERPDGSNFTLKIRSTKLEDSAMYFCASSEPGRAYEQYFGPGTRLTVT.

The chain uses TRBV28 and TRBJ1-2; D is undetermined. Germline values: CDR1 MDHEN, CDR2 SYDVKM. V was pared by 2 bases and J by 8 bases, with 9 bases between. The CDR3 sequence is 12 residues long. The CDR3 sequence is CASSLNFEGYTF. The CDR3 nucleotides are TGTGCCAGCAGTTTAAATTTCGAGGGCTACACCTTC.

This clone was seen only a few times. The CDR3 sequence is CASSLDGNSYNSPLHF. In nucleotides, the CDR3 is TGCGCCAGCAGCTTGGACGGTAACTCCTATAATTCACCCCTCCACTTT. The V gene is TRBV5-1, the J gene TRBJ1-6; D unresolved. With 0 bases removed from V and 0 bases from J, the gap between germline ends came to 7 bases. The CDR3 has 16 amino acids. CDR1 is SGHRS, CDR2 YFSETQ, per germline.

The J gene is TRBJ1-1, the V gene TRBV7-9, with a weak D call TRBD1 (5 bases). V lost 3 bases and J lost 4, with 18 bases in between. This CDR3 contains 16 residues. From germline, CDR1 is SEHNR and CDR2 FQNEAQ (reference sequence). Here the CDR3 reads CASSLALGQGTTEAFF. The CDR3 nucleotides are TGTGCCAGCAGCTTGGCTCTGGGGCAGGGTACCACTGAAGCTTTCTTT.